The 8 T cell receptor beta chains in this list originate from one sample, sequenced in a study of shared clonotypes between healthy human individuals. Clones were sequenced by immunoSEQ multiplex PCR, and TCRdb holds only the in-frame ones, with some missing. The sample includes hundreds of thousands of clones, approximately 79% seen only once; the top ten take over 1.5%. Sequencing was done on a sample of memory CD4+ T cells sorted from blood. Noted subset: CD45RA-negative fraction. The receptor set was obtained from a woman in her 30s in good health.

The count of this clone is one. The V gene is TRBV7-3, the J gene TRBJ2-5; 7 bases align to TRBD2. The J segment lost 0 bases and the V segment lost 5 bases, leaving 3 bases of the junction unmatched. Germline lookup yields CDR1 SGHTA and CDR2 FQGTGA. The CDR3 runs to 14 residues. CDR3 sequence reads: CASSTGGYQETQYF. The CDR3 DNA reads as TGTGCCAGCAGCACGGGGGGATACCAAGAGACCCAGTACTTC. Drawing the rest from reference TRBV7-3 and TRBJ2-5, the complete variable domain is GAGVSQTPSNKVTEKGKYVELRCDPISGHTALYWYRQSLGQGPEFLIYFQGTGAADDSGLPNDRFFAVRPEGSVSTLKIQRTERGDSAVYLCASSTGGYQETQYFGPGTRLLVL.

The chain joins TRBV19 to TRBJ2-1, with D unresolved. V lost 6 bases, J lost 1 base, and 13 bases lay in between. This CDR3 has 15 amino acids. Germline loops: CDR1 LNHDA, CDR2 SQIVND (reference sequence). This CDR3 reads CASRATTGSYNEQFF. Here the CDR3 DNA reads TGTGCCAGTAGGGCGACCACTGGGTCCTACAATGAGCAGTTCTTC.

J is TRBJ2-2 and V is TRBV9; 7 nucleotides line up with TRBD1. The CDR3 extends over 15 amino acids. V shed 3 bases and J 3 bases; nucleotides not matched to a gene: 5. Germline V gives CDR1 SGDLS, CDR2 YYNGEE. CDR3 coding DNA: TGTGCCAGCAGCGCTAGACAGGGAGACACCGGGGAGCTGTTTTTT. Protein product: CASSARQGDTGELFF.

A single count supports this clone. This chain links TRBV19 with TRBJ1-3; D may be TRBD1 (6 bases). The V gene lost 4 bases and the J gene lost 1 base, with 14 bases spanning the gap. Germline values: CDR1 LNHDA, CDR2 SQIVND (reference sequence). The length of the CDR3 is 16 residues. For the CDR3, the DNA is TGTGCCAGTAGTAGCCCAACAGGGATATCTGGAAACACCATATATTTT. Amino acids: CASSSPTGISGNTIYF. Combining the CDR3 with reference TRBV19 and TRBJ1-3 gives the whole variable domain DGGITQSPKYLFRKEGQNVTLSCEQNLNHDAMYWYRQDPGQGLRLIYYSQIVNDFQKGDIAEGYSVSREKKESFPLTVTSAQKNPTAFYLCASSSPTGISGNTIYFGEGSWLTVV.

J is TRBJ2-1 and V is TRBV6-1; 9 bases match TRBD1. CDR1 and CDR2 from the germline V gene are MNHNS and SASEGT. Unmatched junction bases numbered 5, after V lost 5 bases and J lost 3 bases. There are 15 residues in the CDR3. The CDR3 region has the DNA TGTGCCAGCAGTACCGGGACAGGGAGCTACAATGAGCAGTTCTTC. Protein sequence: CASSTGTGSYNEQFF.

The chain employs TRBV7-2 and TRBJ2-5; D might be TRBD1 (6 bases). The germline V and J ends were trimmed by 3 bases and 0 bases, with 8 bases remaining between them. The CDR3 is 14 amino acids. CDR1 is SGHTA, CDR2 FQGNSA, per germline. This chain's CDR3 is CASSFGQNQETQYF. Here the CDR3 DNA reads TGTGCCAGCAGCTTTGGACAGAACCAAGAGACCCAGTACTTC.

The chain joins TRBV2 to TRBJ1-1, with D possibly matching TRBD1 (6 bases). V lost 7 bases and J 1 base, leaving 10 bases between the germline ends. Germline assignment: CDR1 SNHLY and CDR2 FYNNEI. The length of the CDR3 is 13 residues. CDR3 DNA sequence: TGTGCCAGCACCCCGGACAGGAACACTGAAGCTTTCTTT. Translating gives CASTPDRNTEAFF.

The V call is TRBV7-3, the J call TRBJ2-1, with 10 bases lining up with TRBD1. The CDR3 is 16 residues long. V lost 0 bases, J lost 8 bases, and 7 bases stayed unmatched. CDR1 is SGHTA and CDR2 is FQGTGA in the germline V gene. In DNA form, the CDR3 reads TGTGCCAGCAGCTTAACGTCCGGGACAGGGGTCCATGAGCAGTTCTTC. Its translation: CASSLTSGTGVHEQFF.